This is a list of T cell receptor beta chains from one sample in a study of metastatic and nonmetastatic thyroid tumors. Via MiXCR, TCRdb re-called the PCR reads. The table shows about 52,000 clones, with roughly 15% occurring only once. The material sequenced was blood. All receptors come from a female donor with papillary thyroid cancer or a benign thyroid nodule (not recorded which). Some clones in this sample may be carry-over from other donors' samples. Each CDR3 is given with its conserved first and last residue. Fields, in order: V gene, clone size, J gene, D gene, CDR3 protein, CDR3 DNA. A D gene is named only where the DNA matches it firmly. A clone size is listed for some rows: how often the clone was seen (once, few, many), or a class if it is expanded.

TRBV7-9	many	TRBJ2-1	.	CASSQGRTGEQFF	TGTGCCAGCAGCCAGGGACGGACGGGTGAGCAGTTCTTC
TRBV19	many	TRBJ2-6	.	CATARGRTSGANVLTF	TGTGCCACCGCCCGGGGCCGGACCTCTGGGGCCAACGTCCTGACTTTC
TRBV20-1	.	TRBJ1-1	.	CSASGGGMNTEAFF	TGCAGTGCTAGTGGCGGGGGGATGAACACTGAAGCTTTCTTT
TRBV12-3/TRBV12-4	many	TRBJ2-7	.	CASSFRVSSYEQYF	TGTGCCAGCAGTTTCCGGGTGTCCTCCTACGAGCAGTACTTC
TRBV6-1	many	TRBJ1-1	.	CASSETDPNTEAFF	TGTGCCAGCAGTGAGACAGATCCGAACACTGAAGCTTTCTTT
TRBV4-1	many	TRBJ1-2	TRBD1	CASSQWTGDGYTF	TGCGCCAGCAGCCAATGGACAGGGGATGGCTACACCTTC
TRBV6-1	few	TRBJ2-7	.	CASTPGPSYEQYF	TGTGCCAGTACTCCAGGTCCCTCCTACGAGCAGTACTTC
TRBV28	many	TRBJ2-4	TRBD1	CASGQGPKNIQYF	TGTGCCAGCGGACAGGGACCCAAAAACATTCAGTACTTC
TRBV18	many	TRBJ2-6	TRBD1	CASSPQTGGSGANVLTF	TGTGCCAGCTCACCGCAGACAGGGGGCTCTGGGGCCAACGTCCTGACTTTC
TRBV28	.	TRBJ2-5	.	CASSPLRWVGGQETQYF	TGTGCCAGCAGCCCACTCCGATGGGTCGGGGGCCAAGAGACCCAGTACTTC
TRBV27	.	TRBJ2-7	.	CASSVGEAAYEQYF	TGTGCCAGCTCCGTTGGGGAGGCAGCGTACGAGCAGTACTTC
TRBV24-1	.	TRBJ1-2	.	CSTSDSRQVKGYGYTF	TGTTCCACCAGTGATTCACGACAGGTGAAAGGGTATGGCTACACCTTC
TRBV11-2	many	TRBJ2-1	.	CASASGVYNEQFF	TGTGCCAGCGCATCGGGGGTCTACAATGAGCAGTTCTTC
TRBV6-4	few	TRBJ2-2	.	CARKAGTDTGELFF	TGTGCCAGAAAGGCGGGAACGGACACCGGGGAGCTGTTTTTT
TRBV20-1	many	TRBJ1-2	TRBD1	CSARGGQGGTYGYTF	TGCAGTGCTAGAGGCGGACAGGGTGGGACTTATGGCTACACCTTC
TRBV9	many	TRBJ2-2	.	CASSVDTGELFF	TGTGCCAGCAGCGTAGATACCGGGGAGCTGTTTTTT
TRBV25-1	many	TRBJ1-3	.	CASSERANSGNTIYF	TGTGCCAGCAGTGAAAGGGCCAACTCTGGAAACACCATATATTTT
TRBV20-1	many	TRBJ2-1	TRBD1	CSAFGTGLYNEQFF	TGCAGTGCTTTTGGGACAGGCTTATACAATGAGCAGTTCTTC
TRBV19	.	TRBJ1-5	.	CASSRRDNNQPKNF	TGTGCCAGTAGTCGCCGGGACAACAATCAGCCCAAGAATTTT
TRBV7-2	many	TRBJ1-6	.	CASSPLAGSAYNSPLHF	TGTGCCAGCAGCCCTTTGGCAGGAAGCGCCTATAATTCACCCCTCCACTTT
TRBV7-9	many	TRBJ1-6	TRBD1	CASSPRTGGGYSPLHF	TGTGCCAGCAGCCCTAGGACAGGGGGCGGTTATTCACCCCTCCACTTT
TRBV2	.	TRBJ1-2	.	CASSESPTGYGYTF	TGTGCCAGCAGTGAATCGCCTACAGGCTATGGCTACACCTTC
TRBV6-1	.	TRBJ2-6	.	CASRVHGPSSGANVLTF	TGTGCCAGCAGGGTACATGGACCAAGCTCTGGTGCCAACGTCCTGACTTTC
TRBV20-1	many	TRBJ1-2	.	CSADPLRGINGYTF	TGCAGTGCTGATCCCCTTCGGGGCATCAACGGCTACACCTTC
TRBV29-1	many	TRBJ1-4	.	CSVEVPGAGEKLFF	TGCAGCGTTGAAGTTCCAGGGGCCGGAGAAAAACTGTTTTTT
TRBV7-8	many	TRBJ2-1	.	CASSLNPAGSSYNEQFF	TGTGCCAGCAGCTTAAATCCAGCGGGTAGCTCCTACAATGAGCAGTTCTTC
TRBV6-2/TRBV6-3	.	TRBJ1-2	TRBD1	CASSYAAGGSYGYTF	TGTGCCAGCAGTTACGCGGCAGGGGGAAGCTATGGCTACACCTTC
TRBV20-1	.	TRBJ2-7	TRBD2	CSAIASGLAGGYEQYF	TGCAGTGCTATAGCCTCGGGATTAGCGGGAGGCTACGAGCAGTACTTC
TRBV15	many	TRBJ2-7	TRBD1	CATSSTGVYEQYF	TGTGCCACCAGCAGCACAGGGGTCTACGAGCAGTACTTC
TRBV29-1	few	TRBJ2-1	.	CSHRRSSYNEQFF	TGCAGCCACCGGCGTAGCTCCTACAATGAGCAGTTCTTC